This T cell receptor beta chain was recovered during a study of blood T cell repertoires in COVID-19. Background on the study: The cDNA or gDNA used as material had been derived from T cells, B-cell-depleted T cells, or PBMCs.

This clone was seen once. Trimming removed 4 bases at V and 1 base at J, with 13 bases between. Germline loops: CDR1 GTSNPN, CDR2 SVGIG (reference sequence). The CDR3 spans 14 residues. Data came from immunoSEQ multiplex PCR; TCRdb stores just in-frame clones and leaves some out. The sample includes about 160,000 clones, about 90% of them seen just once. The TCR was taken from a man aged 80 or over with acute or convalescent COVID-19. The rearrangement uses TRBV30 and TRBJ1-1, with D perhaps TRBD1 (6 bases). Sequences were obtained from peripheral blood. Here the CDR3 DNA reads TGTGCCTGGAAATACAGGGTCGCGAACACTGAAGCTTTCTTT. It codes for CAWKYRVANTEAFF.